These 29 T cell receptor beta chains were sequenced from one sample in a study of blood T cell repertoires in COVID-19. Here immunoSEQ multiplex PCR was the method, and the copy in TCRdb shows in-frame clones only, minus some. The sample lists 120,000 to 150,000 clones; around 87% were seen once. The specimen sequenced was peripheral blood. Receptor source: a woman aged 40 to 50 with acute or convalescent COVID-19.

The chain carries TRBV6-2 or TRBV6-3 and TRBJ1-6; 8 bases agree with TRBD1. The trim removed 5 bases at V and 15 bases at J, leaving 15 bases unmatched. Germline V gene sequence: CDR1 MNHEY, CDR2 SVGEGT. The CDR3 consists of 15 residues. CDR3 coding DNA: TGTGCCAGCAGTGTCCGTCGGACAGGGAGGATGCTCCTCCACTTT. Encoded protein: CASSVRRTGRMLLHF.

The rearrangement uses TRBV6-2 or TRBV6-3 and TRBJ2-1; 8 nucleotides line up with TRBD1. Germline CDR1 MNHEY, CDR2 SVGEGT. This CDR3 comprises 15 residues. Trimming at V came to 5 bases and at J to 7 bases, leaving 10 bases not matched to a gene. CDR3 sequence: CASSPPRGLRNEQFF. CDR3 in DNA: TGTGCCAGCAGTCCCCCCAGGGGGCTTAGAAATGAGCAGTTCTTC.

The chain recombines TRBV30 with TRBJ2-7, with TRBD2 matching 12 bases. Germline V lookup: CDR1 GTSNPN, CDR2 SVGIG (reference sequence). V shed 0 bases and J 0 bases; nucleotides not matched to a gene: 9. The length of the CDR3 is 18 residues. The CDR3 DNA is TGTGCCTGGAGTGTACGGGCTAGCGGGAGGGGGTCCTCCTACGAGCAGTACTTC. It codes for CAWSVRASGRGSSYEQYF.

The chain recombines TRBV28 with TRBJ2-7, with D maybe TRBD1 (7 bases). Germline lookup yields CDR1 MDHEN and CDR2 SYDVKM. The germline V and J ends were trimmed by 5 bases and 0 bases, with 17 bases remaining between them. This CDR3 has 16 residues. The CDR3 loop is CASSRNRGLSSYEQYF. CDR3 sequence (DNA): TGTGCCAGCAGTCGTAACAGGGGACTTAGCTCCTACGAGCAGTACTTC.

The chain is built from TRBV5-4 and TRBJ2-5, with a tentative D call TRBD2 (6 bases). Germline assignment: CDR1 SGHNT and CDR2 YYREEE (reference sequence). Trimming cost V 0 bases and J 7 bases, with 10 bases left between them. This CDR3 has 13 amino acids. The CDR3 coding sequence is TGTGCCAGCAGCTTGGGGGTGGGAGGGACCCAGTACTTC. It yields the protein CASSLGVGGTQYF.

V and J are TRBV7-2 and TRBJ2-3, with D possibly matching TRBD2 (6 bases). The CDR3 extends over 16 amino acids. Per germline, CDR1 SGHTA and CDR2 FQGNSA. Trimming cost V 2 bases and J 0 bases, with 12 bases left between them. CDR3 residues: CASSLSGTDSTDTQYF. The CDR3 DNA is TGTGCCAGCAGCTTATCTGGGACTGACAGCACAGATACGCAGTATTTT.

The V gene is TRBV4-1, the J gene TRBJ1-3, with D possibly TRBD1 on 5 matching bases. The CDR3 runs 19 residues. With 0 bases removed from V and 0 bases from J, the gap between germline ends came to 18 bases. The germline V gene has CDR1 MGHRA and CDR2 YSYEKL. This chain's CDR3 is CASSQDGGRVRGSGNTIYF. CDR3 bases: TGCGCCAGCAGCCAAGATGGTGGCCGGGTAAGGGGCTCTGGAAACACCATATATTTT.

The gene calls are TRBV5-4 and TRBJ2-7, with unresolved D. The V and J ends lost 0 bases and 1 base respectively, with 8 bases between them. Germline V lookup: CDR1 SGHNT, CDR2 YYREEE (reference sequence). The CDR3 spans 14 residues. CDR3 DNA: TGTGCCAGCAGCTTGGGTACGGAGTCCTACGAGCAGTACTTC. Translation gives CASSLGTESYEQYF.

The chain combines TRBV13 with TRBJ2-7, with 8 bases aligning to TRBD2. CDR3 length equals 14 residues. The junction had 7 bases not matched to a gene; V was cut back by 4 bases and J by 5 bases. Per the germline V gene, CDR1 is PRHDT and CDR2 is FYEKMQ (reference sequence). CDR3 DNA sequence: TGTGCCAGCAGCTCCGGGAGGGCCCTCGACGAGCAGTACTTC. It translates to CASSSGRALDEQYF. Variable domain in full (rest from reference TRBV13 and TRBJ2-7): AAGVIQSPRHLIKEKRETATLKCYPIPRHDTVYWYQQGPGQDPQFLISFYEKMQSDKGSIPDRFSAQQFSDYHSELNMSSLELGDSALYFCASSSGRALDEQYFGPGTRLTVT.

This rearrangement joins TRBV7-8 to TRBJ2-7; 9 bases align to TRBD1. This CDR3 comprises 15 residues. CDR1 SGHVS and CDR2 FQNEAQ come from the germline V gene. With 1 base clipped from V and 5 bases from J, the junction kept 6 bases outside the gene matches. The CDR3: CASSLGGTGRDEQYF. The CDR3 DNA sequence: TGTGCCAGCAGCTTAGGAGGGACAGGGAGGGACGAGCAGTACTTC.

The genes are TRBV30 and TRBJ2-7, with D possibly TRBD1 on 5 matching bases. The CDR3 runs 12 residues. The V and J ends lost 8 bases and 5 bases respectively, with 16 bases between them. The germline V gene encodes CDR1 GTSNPN and CDR2 SVGIG (reference sequence). Written as DNA, the CDR3 is TGTGCCGGGGCCCCCCTTTGTAACGAGCAGTACTTC. The encoded protein is CAGAPLCNEQYF.

The genes are TRBV7-3 and TRBJ2-3; tentative D call: TRBD1 (5 bases). Germline-derived CDR1 and CDR2 are SGHTA and FQGTGA. V shed 1 base and J shed 1 base, with 6 bases lying between them. CDR3 length: 14 amino acids. The CDR3 region has the DNA TGTGCCAGCAGCTTAAGGGGCCGCACAGATACGCAGTATTTT. Translation: CASSLRGRTDTQYF. The whole variable domain, remainder taken from reference TRBV7-3 and TRBJ2-3, is GAGVSQTPSNKVTEKGKYVELRCDPISGHTALYWYRQSLGQGPEFLIYFQGTGAADDSGLPNDRFFAVRPEGSVSTLKIQRTERGDSAVYLCASSLRGRTDTQYFGPGTRLTVL.

J is TRBJ2-7 and V is TRBV4-1; 14 bases fit TRBD2. Losses at the gene ends were 3 bases for V and 3 bases for J; bases not matched to a gene: 13. This CDR3 spans 19 amino acids. CDR1 is MGHRA and CDR2 is YSYEKL in the germline V gene. The CDR3 loop is CASSQAPGLAGEGYYEQYF. CDR3 DNA sequence: TGCGCCAGCAGCCAGGCCCCGGGACTAGCGGGAGAAGGGTACTACGAGCAGTACTTC.

The chain links TRBV6-5 to TRBJ2-3, with D maybe TRBD2 (6 bases). Germline V lookup: CDR1 MNHEY, CDR2 SVGAGI. Trimming pared 4 bases from V and 2 bases from J, leaving 16 bases between. This CDR3 has 16 amino acids. The CDR3 reads CASSFWGVEVTDTQYF. In nucleotides, the CDR3 is TGTGCCAGCAGTTTCTGGGGGGTCGAAGTCACAGATACGCAGTATTTT.

The V and J genes are TRBV2 and TRBJ1-2; D unresolved. CDR1 and CDR2 (germline): SNHLY, FYNNEI. V was trimmed by 8 bases and J by 3 bases, leaving 16 bases between them. The CDR3 totals 14 residues. Here the CDR3 reads CASLRRTRDYGYTF. The CDR3 DNA reads TGTGCCAGCCTCCGCCGGACTAGGGACTATGGCTACACCTTC.

V usage is TRBV7-9 and J usage is TRBJ1-6; D not certain. The CDR3 runs 15 residues. From germline, CDR1 is SEHNR and CDR2 FQNEAQ (reference sequence). V was trimmed by 7 bases and J by 7 bases, leaving 17 bases between them. The CDR3 DNA reads as TGTGCCAGCACCCCCCCCTCGGGAGGAAATTCACCCCTCCACTTT. Translation: CASTPPSGGNSPLHF.

This clone was observed a few times. The chain links TRBV7-3 to TRBJ2-2, with 7 positions matching TRBD1. With V trimmed by 4 bases and J by 1 base, 6 bases remained unmatched. The CDR3 extends over 16 amino acids. Germline CDR1 reads SGHTA; CDR2 reads FQGTGA. The CDR3 DNA is TGTGCCAGCAGCTCTACCGGGACAGAGAACACCGGGGAGCTGTTTTTT. Its translation: CASSSTGTENTGELFF.

The chain recombines TRBV19 with TRBJ2-7; a possible D gene is TRBD2 (6 bases). CDR3 length: 16 residues. The germline CDR1 and CDR2 sequences are LNHDA and SQIVND (reference sequence). V lost 5 bases, J lost 2 bases, and 19 bases lay in between. The CDR3 DNA is TGTGCCAGTAGTCTGGGGGGTAGGACGACTACCTACGAGCAGTACTTC. Encoded protein: CASSLGGRTTTYEQYF.

Only one count was recorded for this clone. This rearrangement joins TRBV19 to TRBJ1-6; 8 nucleotides align to TRBD1. In germline, CDR1 is LNHDA, CDR2 SQIVND (reference sequence). V shed 5 bases, J shed 8 bases, and the junction held 14 bases outside the gene matches. This CDR3 spans 17 amino acids. The CDR3 is CASSVYLTGTGDSPLHF. The CDR3 bases are TGTGCCAGTAGTGTCTACCTTACCGGGACAGGAGATTCACCCCTCCACTTT.

This sequence joins TRBV5-6 and TRBJ2-3, with D tentatively TRBD1 (6 bases). CDR1 and CDR2 (germline): SGHDT, YYEEEE. Trimming stripped 2 bases from V and 1 base from J, with 11 bases between. The CDR3 runs 15 residues. The CDR3 DNA is TGTGCCAGCAGCTTCCCAGGGGCCCGCACAGATACGCAGTATTTT. Translated: CASSFPGARTDTQYF.

The rearrangement links TRBV6-5 to TRBJ2-2; no firm D call. The germline V gene encodes CDR1 MNHEY and CDR2 SVGAGI. Trimming stripped 2 bases from V and 8 bases from J, with 6 bases between. The CDR3 runs to 12 residues. CDR3 residues: CASSYTQGELFF. The DNA of the CDR3 is TGTGCCAGCAGTTACACCCAGGGGGAGCTGTTTTTT.

The chain couples TRBV6-2 or TRBV6-3 to TRBJ2-1; 8 bases line up with TRBD1. Germline V lookup: CDR1 MNHEY, CDR2 SVGEGT. After removal of 0 bases from V and 3 bases from J, the junction contained 10 bases not matched to a gene. The CDR3 has 18 residues. The CDR3 DNA is TGTGCCAGCAGTTACTCGATTGGGTACACAGGGGGCTACAATGAGCAGTTCTTC. Residues: CASSYSIGYTGGYNEQFF.

The rearrangement joins TRBV19 to TRBJ1-1; TRBD1 is a possible D gene (6 bases). The CDR3 totals 10 residues. V shed 9 bases and J shed 6 bases, with 8 bases lying between them. The V gene's germline CDR1 is LNHDA and CDR2 SQIVND (reference sequence). DNA for the CDR3: TGTGCCAGCAAGGGGGCTGAAGCTTTCTTT. This codes for CASKGAEAFF.

The V call is TRBV2, the J call TRBJ2-2; TRBD1 is a possible D gene (6 bases). This CDR3 has 16 residues. Per the germline V gene, CDR1 is SNHLY and CDR2 is FYNNEI. The V end was cut by 4 bases, the J end by 1 base, with 13 bases between. CDR3 in amino acids: CASSAAGVGNTGELFF. CDR3 sequence (DNA): TGTGCCAGCAGTGCGGCAGGGGTAGGGAACACCGGGGAGCTGTTTTTT. The full variable domain, in which reference TRBV2 and TRBJ2-2 provide the parts outside the CDR3, is EPEVTQTPSHQVTQMGQEVILRCVPISNHLYFYWYRQILGQKVEFLVSFYNNEISEKSEIFDDQFSVERPDGSNFTLKIRSTKLEDSAMYFCASSAAGVGNTGELFFGEGSRLTVL.

The V gene is TRBV4-3, the J gene TRBJ1-4; D may be TRBD1 (6 bases). V was pared by 4 bases and J by 3 bases, with 15 bases between. Germline CDR1 and CDR2: LGHNA and YSLEER. CDR3 length: 16 residues. This CDR3 is CASSPNGGLANEKLFF. For the CDR3, the DNA is TGCGCCAGCAGCCCCAACGGGGGGCTGGCTAATGAAAAACTGTTTTTT.

This rearrangement joins TRBV7-2 to TRBJ1-4; a possible D gene is TRBD1 (6 bases). Trimming left V 4 bases short and J 0 bases short, with 6 bases between. CDR3 size: 14 residues. CDR1 is SGHTA and CDR2 is FQGNSA in the germline V gene. The CDR3 nucleotides read TGTGCCAGCAGCTGGACAGCAACTAATGAAAAACTGTTTTTT. Protein product: CASSWTATNEKLFF.

CDR3 sequence (DNA): TGTGCCAGCAGCTTAGTAGGGGACAGGTACACTGAAGCTTTCTTT. Residues: CASSLVGDRYTEAFF. The chain has TRBV7-2 and TRBJ1-1; the match to TRBD1 covers 8 bases. The germline V gene has CDR1 SGHTA and CDR2 FQGNSA. This CDR3 region has 15 residues. After removal of 1 base from V and 3 bases from J, the junction contained 4 bases not matched to a gene.

V is TRBV4-3 and J is TRBJ2-3, with 10 bases fitting TRBD2. The germline V gene encodes CDR1 LGHNA and CDR2 YSLEER. CDR3 length: 17 amino acids. Trimming took 0 bases from V and 2 from J; bases not matched to a gene: 5. CDR3 in amino acids: CASSQDKTSGFTDTQYF. The CDR3 nucleotides are TGCGCCAGCAGCCAAGATAAGACTAGCGGGTTCACAGATACGCAGTATTTT.

The chain combines TRBV21-1 with TRBJ1-2; the table's D gene call, TRBD1, was not cross checked with the DNA. TRBV21-1 is a pseudogene. The CDR3 runs 15 residues. CDR3 coding DNA: TGTGCCAGCAGCGGGGGACAGGGTTCTAACTATGGCTACACCTTC. Residues: CASSGGQGSNYGYTF.